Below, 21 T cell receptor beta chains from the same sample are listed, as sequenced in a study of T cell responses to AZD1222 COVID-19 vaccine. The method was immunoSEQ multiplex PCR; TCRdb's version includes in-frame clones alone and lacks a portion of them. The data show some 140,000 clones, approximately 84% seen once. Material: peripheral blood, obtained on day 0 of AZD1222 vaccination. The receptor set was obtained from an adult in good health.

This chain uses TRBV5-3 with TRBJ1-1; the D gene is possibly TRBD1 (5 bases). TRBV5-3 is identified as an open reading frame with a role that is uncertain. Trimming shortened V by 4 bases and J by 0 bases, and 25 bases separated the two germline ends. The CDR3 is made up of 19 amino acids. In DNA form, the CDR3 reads TGTGCCAGAAGCCCGACGGGGGGATATTCTCCCTACCTGAACACTGAAGCTTTCTTT. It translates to CARSPTGGYSPYLNTEAFF.

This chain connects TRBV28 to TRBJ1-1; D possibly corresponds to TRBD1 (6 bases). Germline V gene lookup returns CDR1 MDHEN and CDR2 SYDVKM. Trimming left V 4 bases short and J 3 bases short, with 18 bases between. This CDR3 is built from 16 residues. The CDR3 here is CASSSLTGSLDTEAFF. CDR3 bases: TGTGCCAGCAGTTCGCTGACAGGTTCATTGGACACTGAAGCTTTCTTT.

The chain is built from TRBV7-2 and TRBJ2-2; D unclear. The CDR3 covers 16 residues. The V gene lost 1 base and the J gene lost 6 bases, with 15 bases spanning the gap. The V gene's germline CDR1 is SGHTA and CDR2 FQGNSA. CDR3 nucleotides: TGTGCCAGCAGCTTAGTTTTCCTTAGGAGCGCCGGGGAGCTGTTTTTT. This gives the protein CASSLVFLRSAGELFF.

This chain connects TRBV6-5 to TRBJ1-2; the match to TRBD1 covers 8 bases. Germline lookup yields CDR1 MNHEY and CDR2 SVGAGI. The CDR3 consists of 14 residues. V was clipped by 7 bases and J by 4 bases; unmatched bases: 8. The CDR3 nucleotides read TGTGCCAGCAACACCGGGACAGGACCCTATGGCTACACCTTC. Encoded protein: CASNTGTGPYGYTF.

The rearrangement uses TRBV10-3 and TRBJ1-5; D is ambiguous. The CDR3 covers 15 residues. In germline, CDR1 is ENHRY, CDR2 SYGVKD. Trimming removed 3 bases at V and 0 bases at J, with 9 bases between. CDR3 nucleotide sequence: TGTGCCATCAGTGACCAAACCTTTAGCAATCAGCCCCAGCATTTT. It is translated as CAISDQTFSNQPQHF.

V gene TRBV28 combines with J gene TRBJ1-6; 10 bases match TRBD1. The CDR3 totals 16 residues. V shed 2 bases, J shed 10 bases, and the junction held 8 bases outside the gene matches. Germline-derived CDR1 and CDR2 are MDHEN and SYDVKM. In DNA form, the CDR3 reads TGTGCCAGCAGTTTACTGTCCGGGACAGGGGACTCACCCCTCCACTTT. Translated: CASSLLSGTGDSPLHF.

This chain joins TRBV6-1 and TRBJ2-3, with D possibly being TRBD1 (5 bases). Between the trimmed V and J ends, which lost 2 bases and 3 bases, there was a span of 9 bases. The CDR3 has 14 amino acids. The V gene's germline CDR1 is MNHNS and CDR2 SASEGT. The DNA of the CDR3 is TGTGCCAGCAGTGAACAGGGATGGACAGATACGCAGTATTTT. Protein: CASSEQGWTDTQYF.

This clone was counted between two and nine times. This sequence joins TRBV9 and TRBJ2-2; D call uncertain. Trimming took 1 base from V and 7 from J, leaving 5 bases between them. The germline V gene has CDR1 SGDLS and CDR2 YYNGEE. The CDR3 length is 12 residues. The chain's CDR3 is CASSVINGELFF. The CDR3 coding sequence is TGTGCCAGCAGCGTAATTAACGGGGAGCTGTTTTTT.

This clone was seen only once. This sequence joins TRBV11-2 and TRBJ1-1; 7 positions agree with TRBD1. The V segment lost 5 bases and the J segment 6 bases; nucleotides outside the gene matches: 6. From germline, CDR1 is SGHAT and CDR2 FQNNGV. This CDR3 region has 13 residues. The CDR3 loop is CASSLGQDAEAFF. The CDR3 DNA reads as TGTGCCAGCAGCCTCGGACAGGACGCTGAAGCTTTCTTT.

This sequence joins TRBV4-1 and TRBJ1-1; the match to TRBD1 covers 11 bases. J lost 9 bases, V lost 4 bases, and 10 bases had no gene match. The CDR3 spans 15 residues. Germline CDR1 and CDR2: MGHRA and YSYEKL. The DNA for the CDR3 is TGCGCCAGCAGCCTTACCGGGACAGGGGGGTCGAAAGCTTTCTTT. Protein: CASSLTGTGGSKAFF.

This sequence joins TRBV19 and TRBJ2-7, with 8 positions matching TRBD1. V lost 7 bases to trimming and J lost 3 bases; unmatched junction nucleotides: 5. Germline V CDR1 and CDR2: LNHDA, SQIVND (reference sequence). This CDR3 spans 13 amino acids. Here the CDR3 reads CASKGQADYEQYF. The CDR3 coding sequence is TGTGCCAGTAAGGGACAGGCGGACTACGAGCAGTACTTC.

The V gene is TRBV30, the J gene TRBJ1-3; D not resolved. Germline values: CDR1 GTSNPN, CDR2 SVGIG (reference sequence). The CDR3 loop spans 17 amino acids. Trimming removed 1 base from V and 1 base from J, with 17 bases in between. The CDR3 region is CAWSAFTVLRSGNTIYF. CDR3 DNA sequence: TGTGCCTGGAGTGCCTTTACGGTGCTACGATCTGGAAACACCATATATTTT. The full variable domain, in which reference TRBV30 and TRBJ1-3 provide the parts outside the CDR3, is SQTIHQWPATLVQPVGSPLSLECTVEGTSNPNLYWYRQAAGRGLQLLFYSVGIGQISSEVPQNLSASRPQDRQFILSSKKLLLSDSGFYLCAWSAFTVLRSGNTIYFGEGSWLTVV.

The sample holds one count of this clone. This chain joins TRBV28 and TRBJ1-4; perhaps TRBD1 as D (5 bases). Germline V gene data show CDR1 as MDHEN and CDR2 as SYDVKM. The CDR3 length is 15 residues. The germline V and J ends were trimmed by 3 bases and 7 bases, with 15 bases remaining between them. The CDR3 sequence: CASSFSGGVSEKLFF. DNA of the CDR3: TGTGCCAGCAGTTTTTCCGGGGGGGTCAGTGAAAAACTGTTTTTT. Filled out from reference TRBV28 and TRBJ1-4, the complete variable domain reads DVKVTQSSRYLVKRTGEKVFLECVQDMDHENMFWYRQDPGLGLRLIYFSYDVKMKEKGDIPEGYSVSREKKERFSLILESASTNQTSMYLCASSFSGGVSEKLFFGSGTQLSVL.

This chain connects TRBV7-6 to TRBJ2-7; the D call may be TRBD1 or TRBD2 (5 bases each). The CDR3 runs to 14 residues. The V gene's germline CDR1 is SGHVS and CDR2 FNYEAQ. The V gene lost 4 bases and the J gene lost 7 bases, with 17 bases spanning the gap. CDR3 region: CASSSGTAPEEQYF. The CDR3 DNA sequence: TGTGCCAGCAGCTCAGGGACGGCCCCGGAGGAGCAGTACTTC.

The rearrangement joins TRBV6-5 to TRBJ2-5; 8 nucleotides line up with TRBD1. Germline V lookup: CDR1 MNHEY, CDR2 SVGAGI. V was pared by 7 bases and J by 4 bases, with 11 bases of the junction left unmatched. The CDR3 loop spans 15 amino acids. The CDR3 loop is CASTRQGLGGETQYF. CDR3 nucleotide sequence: TGTGCCAGCACCCGACAGGGGTTAGGAGGAGAGACCCAGTACTTC.

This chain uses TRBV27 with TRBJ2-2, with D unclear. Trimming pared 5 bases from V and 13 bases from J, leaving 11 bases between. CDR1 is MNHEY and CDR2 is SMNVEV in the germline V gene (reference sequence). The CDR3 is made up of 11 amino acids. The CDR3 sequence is CASSGRHGLFF. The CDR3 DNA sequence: TGTGCCAGCAGTGGCCGGCACGGGCTGTTTTTT.

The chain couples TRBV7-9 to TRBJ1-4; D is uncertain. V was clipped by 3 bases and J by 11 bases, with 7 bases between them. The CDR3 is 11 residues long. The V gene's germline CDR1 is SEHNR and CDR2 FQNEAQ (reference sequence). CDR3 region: CASSFQAKLFF. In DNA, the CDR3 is TGTGCCAGCAGCTTTCAGGCTAAACTGTTTTTT.

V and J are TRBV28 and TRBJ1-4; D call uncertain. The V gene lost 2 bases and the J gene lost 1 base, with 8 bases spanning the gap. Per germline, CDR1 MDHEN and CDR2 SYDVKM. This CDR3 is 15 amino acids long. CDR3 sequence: CASSLPRRTNEKLFF. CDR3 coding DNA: TGTGCCAGCAGTTTACCCAGGAGAACTAATGAAAAACTGTTTTTT.

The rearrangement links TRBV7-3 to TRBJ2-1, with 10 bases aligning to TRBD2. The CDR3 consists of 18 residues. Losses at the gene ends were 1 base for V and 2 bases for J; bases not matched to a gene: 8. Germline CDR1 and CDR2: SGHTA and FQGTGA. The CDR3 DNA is TGTGCCAGCAGCTTAAGGGTAGCGGGGGGTCTTACCTACAATGAGCAGTTCTTC. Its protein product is CASSLRVAGGLTYNEQFF.

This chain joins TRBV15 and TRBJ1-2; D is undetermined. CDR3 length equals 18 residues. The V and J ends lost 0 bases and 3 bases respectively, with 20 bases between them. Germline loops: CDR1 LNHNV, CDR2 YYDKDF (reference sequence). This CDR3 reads CATSRDIGPGRSHYGYTF. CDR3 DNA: TGTGCCACCAGCAGAGATATAGGGCCAGGCAGGTCCCACTATGGCTACACCTTC.

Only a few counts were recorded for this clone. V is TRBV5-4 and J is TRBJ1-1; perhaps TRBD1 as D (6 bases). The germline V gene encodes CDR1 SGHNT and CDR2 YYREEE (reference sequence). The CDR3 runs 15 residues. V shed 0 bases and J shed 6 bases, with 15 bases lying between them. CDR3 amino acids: CASSLGGKGGAEAFF. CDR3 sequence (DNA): TGTGCCAGCAGCTTGGGCGGAAAGGGGGGGGCTGAAGCTTTCTTT.